The next 15 T cell receptor beta chains were all read from a single sample in a study of control samples from healthy donors and cancer patients. Sequenced by immunoSEQ multiplex PCR; TCRdb stores in-frame clones only, minus some. The table shows roughly 120,000 clones, with 88% occurring only once. The sequencing input was PBMCs. These receptors were taken from a woman in her sixties with lung cancer.

V usage is TRBV19 and J usage is TRBJ2-1, with TRBD2 matching over 8 bases. The CDR3 runs to 15 residues. Germline loops: CDR1 LNHDA, CDR2 SQIVND (reference sequence). V shed 7 bases, J shed 2 bases, and the junction held 7 bases outside the gene matches. The CDR3 loop is CASTPGGAAYNEQFF. In DNA form, the CDR3 reads TGTGCCAGTACCCCCGGGGGGGCTGCCTACAATGAGCAGTTCTTC. Variable domain in full (rest from reference TRBV19 and TRBJ2-1): DGGITQSPKYLFRKEGQNVTLSCEQNLNHDAMYWYRQDPGQGLRLIYYSQIVNDFQKGDIAEGYSVSREKKESFPLTVTSAQKNPTAFYLCASTPGGAAYNEQFFGPGTRLTVL.

J is TRBJ1-3 and V is TRBV24-1; no reliable D call. The V end was cut by 0 bases, the J end by 4 bases, with 0 bases between. The CDR3 runs 12 residues. CDR1 KGHDR and CDR2 SFDVKD come from the germline V gene. The CDR3 DNA sequence: TGTGCCACCAGTGATTTGGGAAACACCATATATTTT. This codes for CATSDLGNTIYF.

This clone turned up a few times. This sequence joins TRBV3-1 (or the pseudogene TRBV3-2) and TRBJ2-3; 7 bases align to TRBD2. The J segment lost 3 bases and the V segment lost 4 bases, leaving 4 bases of the junction unmatched. The CDR3 runs to 14 residues. CDR1 is LGHDT, CDR2 YNNKEL, per germline (reference sequence). This CDR3 is CASSRSGSTDTQYF. The CDR3 DNA sequence: TGTGCCAGCAGCCGTAGCGGGTCAACAGATACGCAGTATTTT.

The chain joins TRBV3-1 (or the pseudogene TRBV3-2) to TRBJ2-3; perhaps D is TRBD1 or TRBD2 (6 bases each). The CDR3 is 17 amino acids. V was shortened by 6 bases and J by 3 bases, with 22 bases between the two germline ends. Germline V gives CDR1 LGHDT, CDR2 YNNKEL (reference sequence). This CDR3 is CASSHNRGRITTDTQYF. CDR3 sequence (DNA): TGTGCCAGCAGTCACAACCGGGGGCGGATTACGACAGATACGCAGTATTTT.

The gene calls are TRBV7-8 and TRBJ2-7, with 8 bases fitting TRBD1. The CDR3 runs to 15 residues. Looked up from germline, CDR1 is SGHVS and CDR2 is FQNEAQ. V lost 4 bases, J lost 3 bases, and 8 bases stayed unmatched. The CDR3 DNA reads TGTGCCAGCAGCTCAGATCGGACAGGGATCTACGAGCAGTACTTC. Translation gives CASSSDRTGIYEQYF.

J is TRBJ1-1 and V is TRBV5-1; D might be TRBD1 (5 bases). CDR3 size: 14 residues. The V end lost 0 bases, the J end lost 8 bases, and 14 bases lay between the germline ends. CDR1 SGHRS and CDR2 YFSETQ come from the germline V gene. CDR3 region: CASSLGSGRDEAFF. In nucleotides, the CDR3 is TGCGCCAGCAGCTTGGGCTCGGGACGAGACGAAGCTTTCTTT.

This clone was counted a few times. The chain is built from TRBV6-5 and TRBJ1-1; D gene uncertain. The CDR3 runs 13 residues. The germline V and J ends were trimmed by 7 bases and 0 bases, with 9 bases remaining between them. Per germline, CDR1 MNHEY and CDR2 SVGAGI. Written as DNA, the CDR3 is TGTGCCAGCAACCCAGGATTGAACACTGAAGCTTTCTTT. Its protein product is CASNPGLNTEAFF.

This rearrangement joins TRBV4-1 to TRBJ1-1, with D perhaps TRBD1 (6 bases). Germline CDR1 reads MGHRA; CDR2 reads YSYEKL. Trimming removed 0 bases at V and 4 bases at J, with 21 bases between. The CDR3 is made up of 18 amino acids. CDR3 bases: TGCGCCAGCAGCCAAGATCTTAAATGGGCAGGGGAGGCCACTGAAGCTTTCTTT. The encoded protein is CASSQDLKWAGEATEAFF.

The rearrangement uses TRBV6-5 and TRBJ2-7; D is unresolved. Trimming cost V 6 bases and J 0 bases, with 15 bases left between them. The CDR3 is 15 amino acids. Per the germline V gene, CDR1 is MNHEY and CDR2 is SVGAGI. The CDR3 protein is CASRPFAQSSYEQYF. The CDR3, as DNA: TGTGCCAGCAGGCCGTTTGCACAGAGCTCCTACGAGCAGTACTTC.

V and J are TRBV10-1 and TRBJ1-5, with a tentative D call TRBD1 (5 bases). Trimming removed 7 bases at V and 8 bases at J, with 24 bases between. Germline lookup yields CDR1 WNHNN and CDR2 SYGVQD (reference sequence). CDR3 length: 16 residues. CDR3 in amino acids: CASIRARLGRGKPQHF. The CDR3 DNA reads as TGCGCCAGCATTAGGGCCCGTCTAGGGCGGGGGAAGCCCCAGCATTTT.

CDR3 bases: TGTGCCAGTACCCCGAAGACGGCTAGCACAGATACGCAGTATTTT. Translated, it gives CASTPKTASTDTQYF. V usage is TRBV19 and J usage is TRBJ2-3; D gene ambiguous. The CDR3 length is 15 residues. The V gene's germline CDR1 is LNHDA and CDR2 SQIVND (reference sequence). V lost 7 bases, J lost 0 bases, and 14 bases lay in between. The full variable domain, with the rest looked up from reference TRBV19 and TRBJ2-3, is DGGITQSPKYLFRKEGQNVTLSCEQNLNHDAMYWYRQDPGQGLRLIYYSQIVNDFQKGDIAEGYSVSREKKESFPLTVTSAQKNPTAFYLCASTPKTASTDTQYFGPGTRLTVL.

The chain employs TRBV6-5 and TRBJ1-2; TRBD1 matches at 10 bases. The CDR3 loop spans 13 amino acids. Germline CDR1 reads MNHEY; CDR2 reads SVGAGI. V was pared by 6 bases and J by 4 bases, with 2 bases of the junction left unmatched. The CDR3 bases are TGTGCCAGCAGGACAGGGGGCGTCTATGGCTACACCTTC. Amino acids: CASRTGGVYGYTF.

The chain is built from TRBV9 and TRBJ2-2; 9 positions agree with TRBD2. The junction had 15 bases not matched to a gene; V was cut back by 0 bases and J by 3 bases. Looked up from germline, CDR1 is SGDLS and CDR2 is YYNGEE. This CDR3 contains 20 residues. The CDR3 spells CASSVVGSGGAGQDTGELFF. The CDR3 coding sequence is TGTGCCAGCAGCGTAGTGGGTAGCGGGGGCGCCGGGCAGGACACCGGGGAGCTGTTTTTT.

This chain joins TRBV11-2 and TRBJ1-5; D might be TRBD1 (5 bases). The V gene's germline CDR1 is SGHAT and CDR2 FQNNGV. Trimming removed 0 bases from V and 4 bases from J, with 10 bases in between. CDR3 length: 15 amino acids. CDR3 residues: CASSLDPGRNQPQHF. The CDR3 DNA is TGTGCCAGCAGCTTAGATCCAGGGAGGAATCAGCCCCAGCATTTT.

The chain links TRBV4-1 to TRBJ1-6; tentative D call: TRBD1 (5 bases). This CDR3 is built from 16 residues. The V and J ends lost 1 base and 5 bases respectively, with 12 bases between them. Germline V lookup: CDR1 MGHRA, CDR2 YSYEKL. The CDR3 region is CASSQAPGGNNSPLHF. In nucleotides, the CDR3 is TGCGCCAGCAGCCAAGCTCCCGGGGGGAATAATTCACCCCTCCACTTT.